The entry below gives a single T cell receptor (beta chain) sequence along with its context. Its antigen remains unknown. CDR1 and CDR2 (germline): DFQATT, SNEGSKA (reference sequence). This CDR3 region has 15 residues. V lost 1 base and J 4 bases, leaving 16 bases between the germline ends. The data derive from a study of blood T cells in healthy people across ages. Together with a sample-barcoded 5' primer, a J-beta primer mix was included in a second PCR lasting roughly 6 to 12 cycles. MiXCR, run by TCRdb on the 5' RACE reads, gives a single entry per CDR3 protein. This table has some 1.6 million distinct CDR3 sequences, about 35% appearing once. The donors, all healthy, were Caucasians living in Russia, aged roughly 6 to 100. The sample, around 10 milliliters of peripheral blood, was drawn from each donor. Each sample used at least 6 million PBMCs. Study-wide points: Per million T cells, the diversity of TCR beta decreased roughly linearly as age advanced.

J is TRBJ1-1 and V is TRBV20-1; D may be TRBD1 (5 bases). The sample consisted of blood. This TCR was recovered from a woman aged 30 to 39 in good health. The CDR3 DNA reads TGCAGTGCTAGAGTGCCGGGGGGTCGTGCCACTGAAGCTTTCTTT. This encodes CSARVPGGRATEAFF.